This T cell receptor (beta chain) was sequenced for a study of T cells in Graves' hyperthyroidism and ophthalmopathy. Study as a whole: Blood was drawn when the patient was first diagnosed and still untreated.

General study results and limits: Ophthalmopathy was model-predicted a median approximately 6.9 months pre-onset.

Only a few counts were recorded for this clonotype. Antigen unknown. Patients showing uncontrolled infection, other autoimmune disease, pregnancy or lactation were ineligible. The source material, RNA transcripts, was used to amplify TCR beta CDR3 regions. With the HTBI primer set, the TCR CDR3 went through a first round of RT-PCR. TCRdb re-derived calls from the multiplex PCR reads in MiXCR, one entry per CDR3 protein. The repertoire has approximately 870,000 distinct CDR3 sequences, 38% of them found once; the top ten carry 8.9%. The CDR3 runs 14 residues. From germline, CDR1 is SGHTA and CDR2 FQGNSA. Between the trimmed V and J ends, which lost 5 bases and 8 bases, there was a span of 16 bases.

The sample consisted of blood. This clonotype was obtained from a man between 18 and 29 years old with Graves' hyperthyroidism. The V call is TRBV7-2, the J call TRBJ1-5; TRBD1 might be the D (6 bases). CDR3 coding DNA: TGTGCCAGCAGCGTCATGGGGGCCTGGGAGCCCCAGCATTTT. As protein: CASSVMGAWEPQHF.